This T cell receptor (beta chain) was found in a study of T cell changes during pregnancy in multiple sclerosis. Data came from immunoSEQ multiplex PCR; TCRdb stores just in-frame clones and leaves some out. The table records more than 90,000 clones, approximately 92% of them present only once. The V and J ends lost 1 base and 13 bases respectively, with 14 bases between them. Germline-derived CDR1 and CDR2 are SGHVS and FQNEAQ. The CDR3 covers 13 residues. V usage is TRBV7-8 and J usage is TRBJ2-1; D might be TRBD1 (6 bases). Sequences were derived from peripheral blood, sampled after pregnancy. The source of this sequence is a female donor with multiple sclerosis, enrolled in a pregnancy study. CDR3 bases: TGTGCCAGCAGCTTAGTGACAGGAAGTAATCAGTTCTTC. Its translation: CASSLVTGSNQFF.